The clone carrying this T cell receptor beta chain showed up many times. Its matching antigen is unknown. The time point here: sample taken at primary tumor resection. The study sequenced unsorted whole RNA from tumor, nontumor lung or frozen PBMC. The data derive from a study of spatial heterogeneity in lung cancer. On the study more broadly: In tumor regions, TCR transcript counts tracked strongly with a T cell module score from matched bulk RNA-seq.

General study points: In tumors, expanded intratumoral alpha and beta TCR counts tracked mutation counts.

Every molecule of TCR cDNA had its own unique molecular identifier. TCRdb reanalysed the 5' RACE reads using MiXCR and keeps one entry per CDR3 protein. The data show 10,000 to 11,000 distinct CDR3 sequences, about 8% seen once. V shed 0 bases, J shed 7 bases, and the junction held 6 bases outside the gene matches. This CDR3 has 16 residues. CDR1 and CDR2 from the germline V gene are SGDLS and YYNGEE. The source is a female donor with early-stage non-small cell lung cancer. This chain connects TRBV9 to TRBJ1-6, with 8 bases that match TRBD1. Sequenced here: lung tumor tissue, sampled at surgery. CDR3 sequence: CASSVVSGGANSPLHF. CDR3 nucleotides: TGTGCCAGCAGCGTAGTTTCAGGGGGCGCGAATTCACCCCTCCACTTT.